The 18 T cell receptor beta chains presented below share a single source sample, sequenced in a study of Graves' ophthalmopathy and Graves' hyperthyroidism. As the template, RNA transcripts were used to amplify TCR beta CDR3 regions. First-round RT-PCR used HTBI primers; second-round multiplex PCR followed. TCRdb redid the calling of the multiplex PCR reads with MiXCR, one entry per CDR3 protein. The profile shows approximately 330,000 distinct CDR3 sequences, about 17% of them singletons. Sequenced material: peripheral blood. These receptors were obtained from an adult man with Graves' ophthalmopathy.

This clonotype showed up many times. The genes are TRBV6-5 and TRBJ1-2; D is unclear. Trimming shortened V by 2 bases and J by 0 bases, and 4 bases separated the two germline ends. Germline V lookup: CDR1 MNHEY, CDR2 SVGAGI. The length of the CDR3 is 13 residues. The CDR3 protein is CASSYKPNYGYTF. CDR3 DNA: TGTGCCAGCAGTTACAAGCCTAACTATGGCTACACCTTC.

Comment on this clonotype: A junction end diverges from the germline sequence, so it may reflect a read error. The chain links TRBV6-5 to TRBJ1-5; D uncertain. The germline V gene encodes CDR1 MNHEY and CDR2 SVGAGI. The CDR3 spans 11 residues. The CDR3: CAISHIGPKPF. The CDR3 coding sequence is TGTGCCATCAGTCACATCGGTCCCAAGCCTTTT.

This clonotype was counted ten times or more. The chain uses TRBV12-3 or TRBV12-4 and TRBJ1-2; D remains unclear. Deletions cut 6 bases from V and 4 bases from J, with 15 bases between. The CDR3 totals 14 residues. The CDR3 DNA sequence: TGTGCCAGCAGCCCGGCGGGCGGAGGCTATGGCTACACCTTC. It translates to CASSPAGGGYGYTF.

This clonotype was counted many times. One junction end disagrees with the germline gene, perhaps due to a read error. The J gene is TRBJ2-7, the V gene TRBV7-2; TRBD2 aligns across 9 bases. Per the germline V gene, CDR1 is SGHTA and CDR2 is FQGNSA. The CDR3 totals 15 residues. CDR3 sequence (DNA): TGTGCCGGCAGCTTTCCTAGCGCGGGGGGGAAAGAGCAGTACTTC. Translation: CAGSFPSAGGKEQYF.

This clonotype was picked up many times. CDR3 in DNA: TGTGCCAGCAGCCCTGGATGGGAGCCCCGAGAGACCCAGTACTTC. Residues: CASSPGWEPRETQYF. The chain has TRBV7-2 and TRBJ2-5; TRBD2 might be the D (5 bases). Germline V gene data show CDR1 as SGHTA and CDR2 as FQGNSA. With 5 bases removed from V and 4 bases from J, the gap between germline ends came to 17 bases. The CDR3 runs to 15 residues.

The sample holds a few counts of this clonotype. A much more abundant neighbour one base away suggests this may be a read error. The V and J genes are TRBV7-2 and TRBJ1-1, with D uncertain. Per germline, CDR1 SGHTA and CDR2 FQGNSA. CDR3 length: 15 residues. V shed 5 bases and J shed 5 bases, with 18 bases lying between them. CDR3 nucleotides: TGTACCAGCAGCGCCGGGGTATCGGTCGGGACTGAAGCTTTCTTT. It encodes CTSSAGVSVGTEAFF.

In this sample, this clonotype turned up many times. The rearrangement joins TRBV29-1 to TRBJ1-1; 9 bases are shared with TRBD1. Germline V lookup: CDR1 SQVTM, CDR2 ANQGSEA. The junction had 4 bases not matched to a gene; V was cut back by 7 bases and J by 1 base. The CDR3 consists of 13 residues. This chain's CDR3 is CSGGTGPNTEAFF. The CDR3 DNA sequence: TGCAGCGGGGGGACAGGGCCGAACACTGAAGCTTTCTTT. Full variable domain (outside the CDR3, taken from reference TRBV29-1 and TRBJ1-1): SAVISQKPSRDICQRGTSLTIQCQVDSQVTMMFWYRQQPGQSLTLIATANQGSEATYESGFVIDKFPISRPNLTFSTLTVSNMSPEDSSIYLCSGGTGPNTEAFFGQGTRLTVV.

This clonotype was observed many times. The rearrangement uses TRBV19 and TRBJ2-5; 7 nucleotides line up with TRBD1. The J segment lost 2 bases and the V segment lost 4 bases, leaving 7 bases of the junction unmatched. Germline assignment: CDR1 LNHDA and CDR2 SQIVND (reference sequence). This CDR3 is 15 amino acids long. The CDR3 nucleotides are TGTGCCAGTAGTAGATCCGACAGGGCTCAAGAGACCCAGTACTTC. Translation gives CASSRSDRAQETQYF. Together with reference TRBV19 and TRBJ2-5, the CDR3 gives the full variable domain: DGGITQSPKYLFRKEGQNVTLSCEQNLNHDAMYWYRQDPGQGLRLIYYSQIVNDFQKGDIAEGYSVSREKKESFPLTVTSAQKNPTAFYLCASSRSDRAQETQYFGPGTRLLVL.

This clonotype has at least ten counts. The chain carries TRBV2 and TRBJ1-1, with 11 nucleotides matching TRBD1. The germline V gene has CDR1 SNHLY and CDR2 FYNNEI. This CDR3 comprises 15 residues. V was clipped by 6 bases and J by 6 bases; unmatched bases: 9. The CDR3 region is CASRVLGTGGSEAFF. The CDR3, as DNA: TGTGCCAGCAGAGTACTCGGGACAGGGGGATCTGAAGCTTTCTTT.

This clonotype has ten or more counts. V usage is TRBV5-1 and J usage is TRBJ2-2; 8 bases line up with TRBD1. The CDR3 covers 14 residues. Germline values: CDR1 SGHRS, CDR2 YFSETQ. Losses at the gene ends were 0 bases for V and 6 bases for J; bases not matched to a gene: 1. This CDR3 is CASSLVGQAGELFF. CDR3 nucleotides: TGCGCCAGCAGCTTGGTGGGACAGGCCGGGGAGCTGTTTTTT.

This clonotype was observed many times. The chain combines TRBV6-1 with TRBJ1-6, with D perhaps matching TRBD1 (6 bases). Trimming left V 4 bases short and J 8 bases short, with 15 bases between. The germline V gene has CDR1 MNHNS and CDR2 SASEGT. The CDR3 is 15 amino acids. In nucleotides, the CDR3 is TGTGCCAGCAGTGTGCGTAGGGGGGCGGATTCACCCCTCCACTTT. Its protein product is CASSVRRGADSPLHF.

This clonotype was seen repeatedly, ten times or more. The J gene is TRBJ1-1, the V gene TRBV28; 12 bases align to TRBD1. From germline, CDR1 is MDHEN and CDR2 SYDVKM. Germline trimming cut 7 bases from V and 4 bases from J; bases unmatched to any gene: 10. This CDR3 is 16 amino acids long. The CDR3 DNA is TGTGCCAGCAAAAATCGGGACAGGGGGCTAGGCACTGAAGCTTTCTTT. Its protein is CASKNRDRGLGTEAFF.

This clonotype was observed at least ten times. This chain connects TRBV30 to TRBJ2-5; 8 bases match TRBD2. The CDR3 runs 14 residues. Trimming at V came to 3 bases and at J to 5 bases, leaving 8 bases not matched to a gene. CDR1 is GTSNPN and CDR2 is SVGIG in the germline V gene (reference sequence). Here the CDR3 DNA reads TGTGCCTGGAGGGGCGGGAGGCCCGGGGAGACCCAGTACTTC. Translation gives CAWRGGRPGETQYF.

This clonotype appeared many times. A read error is possible here, since a much larger clone lies one base away. The V gene is TRBV7-9, the J gene TRBJ2-7; 9 bases fit TRBD1. CDR3 size: 13 residues. Unmatched junction bases numbered 3, after V lost 6 bases and J lost 3 bases. Germline V gene data show CDR1 as SEHNR and CDR2 as FQNEAQ (reference sequence). In DNA, the CDR3 is TGTGCCAGCAGAGGACAGGGGAACTACGAGCAGTACTTC. It codes for CASRGQGNYEQYF.

The chain recombines TRBV6-1 with TRBJ2-7; no firm D call. The V end lost 4 bases, the J end lost 2 bases, and 15 bases lay between the germline ends. Per the germline V gene, CDR1 is MNHNS and CDR2 is SASEGT. CDR3 length equals 15 residues. In DNA, the CDR3 is TGTGCCAGCAGTGCGTCGCGTGCAGTCACCTACGAGCAGTACTTC. It specifies CASSASRAVTYEQYF.

This clonotype has at least ten counts. This chain links TRBV5-1 with TRBJ1-1; perhaps TRBD1 as D (5 bases). V was trimmed by 2 bases and J by 6 bases, leaving 17 bases between them. This CDR3 has 15 residues. The V gene's germline CDR1 is SGHRS and CDR2 YFSETQ. Written as DNA, the CDR3 is TGCGCCAGCAGCTTTGGGGCAGGGAGAAACGCTGAAGCTTTCTTT. Protein: CASSFGAGRNAEAFF.

The V call is TRBV6-5, the J call TRBJ2-5; D is unclear. V was trimmed by 0 bases and J by 0 bases, leaving 14 bases between them. Per germline, CDR1 MNHEY and CDR2 SVGAGI. The CDR3 covers 17 residues. The CDR3 nucleotides read TGTGCCAGCAGTTACTCGCTGTCCGCCGCAGACCAAGAGACCCAGTACTTC. Its protein product is CASSYSLSAADQETQYF.

In its sample, this clonotype was seen many times. CDR3 region: CASSKQVTGELFF. The CDR3 DNA is TGTGCCAGCAGTAAACAGGTCACCGGGGAGCTGTTTTTT. V usage is TRBV6-1 and J usage is TRBJ2-2; the D gene is possibly TRBD1 (5 bases). V shed 5 bases and J shed 4 bases, with 8 bases lying between them. The CDR3 runs to 13 residues. Germline V lookup: CDR1 MNHNS, CDR2 SASEGT.